A selection of T cell receptor beta chains follows, all from one sample in a study of blood T cell repertoires in COVID-19. TCRdb's copy holds only in-frame clones and misses some; the assay was immunoSEQ multiplex PCR. The sample holds almost 200,000 clones, 89% seen once. The sequenced sample consisted of PBMCs or T cells enriched from blood (not recorded which). Receptors originate from a woman aged 18 to 35 who had recovered from COVID-19. Both conserved end residues are part of each CDR3. The D gene is left open where the match is weak. Size values are once, few and many counts, or a class for expanded clones, and some rows have none.

>TRBJ2-5|-|-|TRBV5-4
CASSLTTRPQETQYF
TGTGCCAGCAGTTTGACGACTCGACCTCAAGAGACCCAGTACTTC
>TRBJ1-1|-|-|TRBV29-1
CSVEPGGTEAFF
TGCAGCGTTGAGCCGGGAGGCACTGAAGCTTTCTTT
>TRBJ2-7|-|TRBD1|TRBV9
CASSVGDRLYEQYF
TGTGCCAGCAGCGTAGGGGACAGACTCTACGAGCAGTACTTC
>TRBJ1-1|-|-|TRBV5-1
CASSLEMNTEAFF
TGCGCCAGCTCATTAGAGATGAACACTGAAGCTTTCTTT
>TRBJ1-1|once|-|TRBV9
CASSVELYTEAFF
TGTGCCAGCAGCGTAGAACTGTACACTGAAGCTTTCTTT
>TRBJ2-3|-|TRBD1|TRBV24-1
CATSDNAPGQGDTDTQYF
TGTGCCACCAGTGACAACGCACCGGGACAGGGGGACACAGATACGCAGTATTTT
>TRBJ2-1|-|-|TRBV4-1
CASSTETAIEQFF
TGCGCCAGCAGCACCGAGACAGCGATTGAGCAGTTCTTC
>TRBJ1-4|-|-|TRBV30
CASTPGNEKLFF
TGTGCCTCGACTCCGGGGAATGAAAAACTGTTTTTT
>TRBJ2-3|-|-|TRBV7-2
CASSLGATRDTQYF
TGTGCCAGCAGCTTAGGGGCTACCAGGGATACGCAGTATTTT
>TRBJ2-6|-|TRBD2|TRBV7-9
CASSPGRVRTGANVLTF
TGTGCCAGCAGCCCGGGGAGGGTAAGGACTGGGGCCAACGTCCTGACTTTC
>TRBJ1-1|-|-|TRBV28
CASSYRVGDTEAFF
TGTGCCAGCAGCTACAGGGTTGGGGACACTGAAGCTTTCTTT
>TRBJ1-1|-|-|TRBV19
CASRQGVIGTEAFF
TGTGCCAGTAGACAGGGTGTGATAGGCACTGAAGCTTTCTTT
>TRBJ2-1|once|-|TRBV7-3
CASSLTRTRGPNEQFF
TGTGCCAGCAGCTTAACCCGGACTCGAGGGCCCAATGAGCAGTTCTTC
>TRBJ2-7|-|TRBD1|TRBV6-5
CASSAQGAGEQYF
TGTGCCAGCAGCGCACAGGGGGCTGGGGAGCAGTACTTC
>TRBJ2-7|-|TRBD1|TRBV2
CASRTDRHEQYF
TGTGCCAGCAGGACGGACAGGCACGAGCAGTACTTC
>TRBJ1-2|once|-|TRBV28
CASTAGPNYGYTF
TGTGCCAGCACAGCAGGGCCTAACTATGGCTACACCTTC
>TRBJ1-4|-|-|TRBV21-1
CASSCPGQENEKLFF
TGTGCCAGCAGCTGTCCGGGACAGGAGAATGAAAAACTGTTTTTT